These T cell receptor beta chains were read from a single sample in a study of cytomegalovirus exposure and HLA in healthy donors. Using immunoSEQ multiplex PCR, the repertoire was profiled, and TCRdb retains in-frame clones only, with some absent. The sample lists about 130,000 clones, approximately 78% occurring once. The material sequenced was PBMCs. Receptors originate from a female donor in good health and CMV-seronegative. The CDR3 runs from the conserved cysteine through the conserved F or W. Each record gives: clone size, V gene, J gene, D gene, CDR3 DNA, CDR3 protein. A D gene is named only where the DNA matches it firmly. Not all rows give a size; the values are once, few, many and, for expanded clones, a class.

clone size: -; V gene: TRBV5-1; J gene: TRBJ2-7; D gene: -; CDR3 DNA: TGCGCCAGCAGCTTGGCTCTAGCGAATGAGCAGTACTTC; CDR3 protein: CASSLALANEQYF
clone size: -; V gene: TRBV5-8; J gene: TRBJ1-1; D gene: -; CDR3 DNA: TGTGCCAGCAGCTCACACGCGAACACTGAAGCTTTCTTT; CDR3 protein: CASSSHANTEAFF
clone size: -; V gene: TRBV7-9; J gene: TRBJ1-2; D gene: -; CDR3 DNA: TGTGCCAGCAGTCTGGAGCCTTATGGCTACACCTTC; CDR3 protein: CASSLEPYGYTF
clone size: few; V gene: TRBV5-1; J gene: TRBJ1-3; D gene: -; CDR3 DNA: TGCGCCAGCATGATAGACAGTCAGAATTCTGGAAACACCATATATTTT; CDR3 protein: CASMIDSQNSGNTIYF
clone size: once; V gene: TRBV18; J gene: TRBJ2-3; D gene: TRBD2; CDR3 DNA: TGTGCCAGCTCACACCTCACCGGGACTAGCGCGGATACGCAGTATTTT; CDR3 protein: CASSHLTGTSADTQYF
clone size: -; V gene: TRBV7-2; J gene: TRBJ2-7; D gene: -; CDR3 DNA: TGTGCCAGCAGCTTCAGTGGGGGCGCCTACGAGCAGTACTTC; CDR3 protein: CASSFSGGAYEQYF
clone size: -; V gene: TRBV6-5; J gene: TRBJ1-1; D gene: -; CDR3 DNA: TGTGCCAGCAGTTACCCCTCCGACACTGAAGCTTTCTTT; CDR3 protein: CASSYPSDTEAFF
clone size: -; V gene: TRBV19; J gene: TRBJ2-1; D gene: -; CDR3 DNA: TGTGCCAGTAGTATAGCGGGGAGCTCCTACAATGAGCAATTCTTC; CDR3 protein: CASSIAGSSYNEQFF
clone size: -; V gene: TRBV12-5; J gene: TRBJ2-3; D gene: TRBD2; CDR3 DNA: TGTGCTAGTGGCTCAGAAGCTAGCGGGAGAAGCACAGATACGCAGTATTTT; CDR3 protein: CASGSEASGRSTDTQYF
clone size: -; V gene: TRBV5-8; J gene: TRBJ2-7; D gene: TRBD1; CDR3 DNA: TGTGCCAGCAGCTTCCTGGACAGGGGTGGCGAGCAGTACTTC; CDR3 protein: CASSFLDRGGEQYF
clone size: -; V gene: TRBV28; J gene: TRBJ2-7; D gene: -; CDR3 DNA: TGTGCCAGCAGTTTATGGGCAGGTGAGCAGTACTTC; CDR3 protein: CASSLWAGEQYF
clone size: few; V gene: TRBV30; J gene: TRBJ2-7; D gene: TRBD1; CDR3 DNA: TGTGCCGGGAAGGAGGCAGGGGGCGCGAGCCCCTACGAGCAGTACTTC; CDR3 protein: CAGKEAGGASPYEQYF
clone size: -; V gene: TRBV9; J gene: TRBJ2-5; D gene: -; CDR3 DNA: TGTGCCAGCAGCGTAGGGCTGTCTAGCGTAGAGACCCAGTACTTC; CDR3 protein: CASSVGLSSVETQYF
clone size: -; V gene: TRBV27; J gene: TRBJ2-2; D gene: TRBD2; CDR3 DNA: TGTGCCAGCAGTTTACTAGCGGGAGTCACCGGGGAGCTGTTTTTC; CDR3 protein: CASSLLAGVTGELFF
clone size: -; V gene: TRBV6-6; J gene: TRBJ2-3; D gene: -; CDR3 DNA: TGTGCCAGCAGAGAGGGCATGGATACGCAGTATTTT; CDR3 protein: CASREGMDTQYF
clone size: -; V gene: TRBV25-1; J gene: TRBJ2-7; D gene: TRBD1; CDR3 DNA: TGTGCCAGCAGCTCAGGGACAGGGTTTTATGGCGAGCAGTACTTC; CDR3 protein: CASSSGTGFYGEQYF
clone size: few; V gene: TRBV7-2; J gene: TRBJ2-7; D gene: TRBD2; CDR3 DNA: TGTGCCAGCAGCCCCGGACTAGCGGGGTTCTCCTACGAGCAGTACTTC; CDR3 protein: CASSPGLAGFSYEQYF
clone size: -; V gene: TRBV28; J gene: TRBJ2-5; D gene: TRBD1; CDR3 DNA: TGTGCCAGCAGGAGACAGGGCGACCCAGGGGAGACCCAGTACTTC; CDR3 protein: CASRRQGDPGETQYF
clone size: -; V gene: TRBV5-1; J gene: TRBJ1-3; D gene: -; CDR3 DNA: TGCGCCAGCAGCTTGGATAGCGGGGGAAACACCATATATTTT; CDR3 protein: CASSLDSGGNTIYF
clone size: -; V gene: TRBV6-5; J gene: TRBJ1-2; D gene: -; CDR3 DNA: TGTGCCAGCAGTTCCGGGACTCTCTATGGCTACACCTTC; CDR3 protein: CASSSGTLYGYTF
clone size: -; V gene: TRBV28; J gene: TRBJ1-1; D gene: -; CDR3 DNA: TGTGCCAGCAGCCGGGCGTCAGGGGCGGACACTGAAGCTTTCTTT; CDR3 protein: CASSRASGADTEAFF
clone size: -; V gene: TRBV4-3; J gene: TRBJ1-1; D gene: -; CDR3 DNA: TGCGCCAGCAGCCAGGGCAGTCGAAGCGGTACTGAAGCTTTCTTT; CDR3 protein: CASSQGSRSGTEAFF
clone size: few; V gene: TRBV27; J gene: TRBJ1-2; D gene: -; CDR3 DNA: TGTGCCAGCAGCCCCCTCGCGGGTACCTATGGCTACACCTTC; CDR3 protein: CASSPLAGTYGYTF
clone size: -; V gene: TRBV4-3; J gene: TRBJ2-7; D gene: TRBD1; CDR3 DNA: TGCGCCAGCAGCCACCTGACAGGGGAATCCTACGAGCAGTACTTC; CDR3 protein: CASSHLTGESYEQYF
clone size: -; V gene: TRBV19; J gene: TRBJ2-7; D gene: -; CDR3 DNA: TGTGCCAGTAGTATGGGCCTTCCCTACGAGCAGTACTTC; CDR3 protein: CASSMGLPYEQYF
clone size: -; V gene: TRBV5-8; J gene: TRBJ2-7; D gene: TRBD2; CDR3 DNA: TGTGCCAGCAGCCCGGCTAGCGGACCCTACGAGCAGTACTTC; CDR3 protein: CASSPASGPYEQYF
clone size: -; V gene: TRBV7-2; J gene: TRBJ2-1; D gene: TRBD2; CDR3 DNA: TGTGCCAGCAGCTTAGGGACTAGCGGGAGCAATGAGCAGTTCTTC; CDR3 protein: CASSLGTSGSNEQFF
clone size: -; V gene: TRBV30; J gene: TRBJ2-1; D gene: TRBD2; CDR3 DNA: TGTGCCTGGAGTGCGGCTAGCGGGAGAAATGAGCAGTTCTTC; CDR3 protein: CAWSAASGRNEQFF
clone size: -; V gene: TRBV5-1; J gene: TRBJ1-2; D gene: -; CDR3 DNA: TGCGCCAGCAGCTTGGAGGGGACACCTTGGGGCTACACCTTC; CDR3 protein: CASSLEGTPWGYTF
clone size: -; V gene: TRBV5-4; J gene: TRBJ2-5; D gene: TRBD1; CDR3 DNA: TGTGCCAGCAGCTTCACCGACGACCGGGACAGAGCGTACTTC; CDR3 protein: CASSFTDDRDRAYF
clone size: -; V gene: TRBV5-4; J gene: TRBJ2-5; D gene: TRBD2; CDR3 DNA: TGTGCCAGCCAAGCGGGAGATTCAGCAGAGACCCAGTACTTC; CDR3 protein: CASQAGDSAETQYF
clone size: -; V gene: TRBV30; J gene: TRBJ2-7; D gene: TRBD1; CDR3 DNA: TGTGCCTGGAGTGCAATAACCGGGACAGGGGGCTACGAGCAGTACTTC; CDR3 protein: CAWSAITGTGGYEQYF
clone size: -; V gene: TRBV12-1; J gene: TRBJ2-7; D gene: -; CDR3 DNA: TGTGCCATCCCAAGAGCCTCCCGAACCTACGAGCAGTACTTC; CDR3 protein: CAIPRASRTYEQYF
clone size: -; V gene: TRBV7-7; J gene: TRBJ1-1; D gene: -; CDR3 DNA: TGTGCCAGCAGTACAGGCCAGGGCACTGAAGCTTTCTTT; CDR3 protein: CASSTGQGTEAFF
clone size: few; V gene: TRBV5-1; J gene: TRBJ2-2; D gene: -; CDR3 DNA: TGCGCCAGCAGCTTGGAGATAGAATCCACCGGGGAGCTGTTTTTT; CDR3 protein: CASSLEIESTGELFF
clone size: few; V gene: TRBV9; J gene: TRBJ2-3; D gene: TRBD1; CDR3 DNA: TGTGCCAGCAGCTACGGGACAGTCCCCGCAGATACGCAGTATTTT; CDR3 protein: CASSYGTVPADTQYF
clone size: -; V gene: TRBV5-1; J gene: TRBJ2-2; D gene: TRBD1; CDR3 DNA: TGCGCCAGCAGCGGCGGGGACAGGGGAATCACCGGGGAGCTGTTTTTT; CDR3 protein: CASSGGDRGITGELFF
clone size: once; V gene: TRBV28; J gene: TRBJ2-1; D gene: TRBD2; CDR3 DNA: TGTGCCAGCAGTTTAACGCGGGAGTGGTACAATGAGCAGTTCTTC; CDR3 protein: CASSLTREWYNEQFF
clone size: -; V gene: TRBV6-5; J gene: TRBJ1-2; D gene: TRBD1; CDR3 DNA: TGTGCCAGCAATTCTCCGGGACAGGGGAACTATGGCTACACCTTC; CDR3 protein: CASNSPGQGNYGYTF
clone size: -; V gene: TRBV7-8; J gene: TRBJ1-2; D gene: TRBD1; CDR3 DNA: TGTGCCAGCAGCTTAGCGCGACCGGGACAGGGACTATTTAACTATGGCTACACCTTC; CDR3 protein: CASSLARPGQGLFNYGYTF
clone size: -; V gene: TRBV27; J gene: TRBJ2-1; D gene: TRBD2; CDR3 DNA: TGTGCCAGCAGTTACCTAACCCCGGGACTAGCGGGAGGGCCGGGGTTCGAGGAGCAGTTCTTC; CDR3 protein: CASSYLTPGLAGGPGFEEQFF
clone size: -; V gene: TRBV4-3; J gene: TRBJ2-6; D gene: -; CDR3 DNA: TGCGCCAGCAGCCCCACCTTCGGAGGCACTGGGGCCAACGTCCTGACTTTC; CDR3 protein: CASSPTFGGTGANVLTF
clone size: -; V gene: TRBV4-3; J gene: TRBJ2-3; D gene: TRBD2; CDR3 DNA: TGCGCCAGCAGCCAGGGCAGCGGGAGGGAAGATACGCAGTATTTT; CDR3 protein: CASSQGSGREDTQYF
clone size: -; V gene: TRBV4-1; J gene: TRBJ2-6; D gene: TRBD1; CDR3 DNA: TGCGCCAGCAGCCAAAATATTAGACAGGGGGCGGACGGGGCCAACGTCCTGACTTTC; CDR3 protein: CASSQNIRQGADGANVLTF
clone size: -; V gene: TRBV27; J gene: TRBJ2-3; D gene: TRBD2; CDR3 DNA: TGTGCCAGCAGTTTATCGATCAGCGGGAGGTGGGATACGCAGTATTTT; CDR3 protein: CASSLSISGRWDTQYF
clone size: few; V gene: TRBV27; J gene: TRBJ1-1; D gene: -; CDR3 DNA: TGTGCCAGCAGTTTATCGAGGGCAGGGAGGACTGAAGCTTTCTTT; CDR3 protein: CASSLSRAGRTEAFF